These 20 T cell receptor beta chains originate from one sample sequenced in a study of CD8+CD57+ T cells in acquired aplastic anemia. CDR3 and TCR beta VDJ profiling relied on genomic DNA as the template. TCRdb reprocessed the reads with MiXCR, giving one entry per CDR3 protein. This sample has 100,000 to 150,000 distinct CDR3 sequences, with less than 45% found just once. The material sequenced was sorted CD4+, CD8+, or CD8+CD57+ T cells (not recorded which) from PBMCs. These receptor sequences come from a human donor in good health, serving as a control.

The chain is built from TRBV5-4 and TRBJ1-6; tentatively, D is TRBD1 (5 bases). CDR3 length equals 15 residues. The germline V gene encodes CDR1 SGHNT and CDR2 YYREEE (reference sequence). V lost 0 bases to trimming and J lost 9 bases, with 13 bases between them. The CDR3 DNA reads as TGTGCCAGCAGCTTGGGAGGGCAGGGCGGTTCACCCCTCCACTTT. This translates into CASSLGGQGGSPLHF.

This chain joins TRBV2 and TRBJ1-2; D is unresolved. Deletions cut 6 bases from V and 8 bases from J, with 13 bases between. The CDR3 consists of 12 residues. CDR1 and CDR2 (germline): SNHLY, FYNNEI. CDR3: CASRGSRRGYTF. The CDR3 region has the DNA TGTGCCAGCAGAGGGTCTCGACGAGGCTACACCTTC.

The rearrangement uses TRBV5-4 and TRBJ2-3; the match to TRBD2 covers 13 bases. CDR1 is SGHNT, CDR2 YYREEE, per germline (reference sequence). This CDR3 has 17 amino acids. Trimming took 2 bases from V and 1 from J; bases not matched to a gene: 4. CDR3 region: CASSLLAGGFGTDTQYF. The CDR3 DNA reads TGTGCCAGCAGCTTACTAGCGGGGGGGTTTGGCACAGATACGCAGTATTTT.

This clonotype was detected many times. CDR3 loop: CASSVGSGGAYNEQFF. The DNA for the CDR3 is TGTGCCAGCAGCGTAGGAAGTGGGGGGGCCTACAATGAGCAGTTCTTC. V is TRBV9 and J is TRBJ2-1; 7 bases map to TRBD2. This CDR3 has 16 amino acids. V shed 0 bases and J 2 bases; nucleotides not matched to a gene: 5. Per germline, CDR1 SGDLS and CDR2 YYNGEE.

This clonotype was counted at least ten times. The CDR3 protein is CATSAPNTGELFF. The CDR3 coding sequence is TGTGCCACCAGTGCACCGAACACCGGGGAGCTGTTTTTT. The V gene is TRBV24-1, the J gene TRBJ2-2; no firm D call. Trimming cost V 5 bases and J 0 bases, with 3 bases left between them. This CDR3 contains 13 residues. Per the germline V gene, CDR1 is KGHDR and CDR2 is SFDVKD.

This clonotype was seen repeatedly, ten times or more. This chain uses TRBV19 with TRBJ1-3; a possible D gene is TRBD1 (5 bases). The CDR3 has 17 amino acids. Germline CDR1 LNHDA, CDR2 SQIVND (reference sequence). V lost 3 bases and J 0 bases, leaving 15 bases between the germline ends. In DNA form, the CDR3 reads TGTGCCAGTAGTATCACCGGGGCCCTTTACTCTGGAAACACCATATATTTT. Translation gives CASSITGALYSGNTIYF.

This clonotype was seen many times. The chain uses TRBV9 and TRBJ2-5, with 11 bases matching TRBD1. The CDR3 is 15 amino acids. The V gene's germline CDR1 is SGDLS and CDR2 YYNGEE. The trim removed 3 bases at V and 5 bases at J, leaving 6 bases unmatched. DNA of the CDR3: TGTGCCAGCAGCGGCCCGGGACAGGGGGTGGAGACCCAGTACTTC. The encoded protein is CASSGPGQGVETQYF.

The V call is TRBV7-9, the J call TRBJ1-1; the D gene is possibly TRBD1 (5 bases). The V and J ends lost 3 bases and 7 bases respectively, with 6 bases between them. The germline V gene has CDR1 SEHNR and CDR2 FQNEAQ (reference sequence). The CDR3 length is 11 residues. CDR3 residues: CASSFDSEAFF. CDR3 DNA sequence: TGTGCCAGCAGCTTTGACAGTGAAGCTTTCTTT.

Only a few counts were recorded for this clonotype. The V gene is TRBV14, the J gene TRBJ2-1, with D tentatively TRBD1 (6 bases). This CDR3 region has 11 residues. V lost 11 bases and J lost 9, with 14 bases in between. Germline V CDR1 and CDR2: SGHDN, FVKESK. The CDR3 spells CADTGSSEQFF. The CDR3 DNA sequence: TGTGCCGATACAGGGAGTAGTGAGCAGTTCTTC. Based on the CDR3 plus reference TRBV14 and TRBJ2-1, the full variable domain is EAGVTQFPSHSVIEKGQTVTLRCDPISGHDNLYWYRRVMGKEIKFLLHFVKESKQDESGMPNNRFLAERTGGTYSTLKVQPAELEDSGVYFCADTGSSEQFFGPGTRLTVL.

The V gene is TRBV11-1, the J gene TRBJ2-3; D might be TRBD2 (6 bases). Germline V gives CDR1 SGHAT, CDR2 FQDESV (reference sequence). The V end lost 4 bases, the J end lost 2 bases, and 16 bases lay between the germline ends. The CDR3 has 16 residues. CDR3 loop: CASSSGVGLHTDTQYF. The CDR3 bases are TGTGCCAGCAGCTCCGGGGTGGGACTCCACACAGATACGCAGTATTTT.

In its sample, this clonotype was seen many times. The chain recombines TRBV20-1 with TRBJ2-7, with 9 nucleotides matching TRBD1. The CDR3 length is 14 residues. J gave up 6 bases and V 0 bases, and 6 bases lay outside the gene matches. CDR1 and CDR2 from the germline V gene are DFQATT and SNEGSKA (reference sequence). The DNA for the CDR3 is TGCAGTGCTAGAGACAACAGGGGGCTCGGCGAGCAGTACTTC. It encodes CSARDNRGLGEQYF.

The V and J genes are TRBV4-1 and TRBJ1-3; D is ambiguous. With 5 bases removed from V and 8 bases from J, the gap between germline ends came to 19 bases. Per germline, CDR1 MGHRA and CDR2 YSYEKL. CDR3 length equals 15 residues. In DNA, the CDR3 is TGCGCCAGCAGCTCCCAAGAGGGCCGGTTCGACACCATATATTTT. Translated, it gives CASSSQEGRFDTIYF.

The chain carries TRBV24-1 and TRBJ2-3; 7 bases align to TRBD1. The CDR3 has 14 residues. The germline gives CDR1 KGHDR, CDR2 SFDVKD. With V trimmed by 6 bases and J by 6 bases, 8 bases remained unmatched. Here the CDR3 reads CATSTPDRTDTQYF. The CDR3 bases are TGTGCCACCAGTACGCCGGACAGGACCGATACGCAGTATTTT.

The count of this clonotype is one. The chain's CDR3 is CASSSPRGEEAEAFF. In DNA, the CDR3 is TGTGCCAGCAGTTCCCCCCGGGGTGAAGAGGCTGAAGCTTTCTTT. The V gene is TRBV6-5, the J gene TRBJ1-1, with unresolved D. The germline V gene encodes CDR1 MNHEY and CDR2 SVGAGI. The CDR3 totals 15 residues. V was clipped by 4 bases and J by 6 bases, with 18 bases between them.

This clonotype came up many times. J is TRBJ2-3 and V is TRBV29-1; D is possibly TRBD1 (6 bases). V was pared by 5 bases and J by 5 bases, with 20 bases between. There are 15 residues in the CDR3. The germline CDR1 and CDR2 sequences are SQVTM and ANQGSEA. CDR3 nucleotides: TGCAGCGTTTACAGGGTTGGTTTTGATCTAGATACGCAGTATTTT. As protein: CSVYRVGFDLDTQYF.

Worth noting for this clonotype: A single base separates this from a much larger clone, so it may be a read error. This chain links TRBV20-1 with TRBJ2-1; 8 bases map to TRBD1. The germline gives CDR1 DFQATT, CDR2 SNEGSKA (reference sequence). This CDR3 has 14 amino acids. CDR3 loop: CSAEDRGTYSEQFF. Written as DNA, the CDR3 is TGCAGTGCTGAAGACAGGGGAACCTACAGTGAGCAGTTCTTC.

This clonotype was counted at least ten times. This CDR3 is CASSGQFYGYTF. CDR3 sequence (DNA): TGTGCCAGCAGCGGACAGTTCTATGGCTACACCTTC. This chain joins TRBV6-1 and TRBJ1-2; D might be TRBD1 (6 bases). This CDR3 has 12 amino acids. V was clipped by 6 bases and J by 4 bases, with 9 bases between them. Looked up from germline, CDR1 is MNHNS and CDR2 is SASEGT.

This clonotype was counted many times. The V gene is TRBV18, the J gene TRBJ2-7; TRBD1 matches 7 bases. CDR3 length: 14 amino acids. J gave up 3 bases and V 3 bases, and 5 bases lay outside the gene matches. CDR1 is KGHSH and CDR2 is LQKENI in the germline V gene. CDR3 sequence reads: CASSPPAGGYEQYF. For the CDR3, the DNA is TGTGCCAGCTCACCTCCAGCAGGGGGCTACGAGCAGTACTTC.

V usage is TRBV12-5 and J usage is TRBJ1-1; D unclear. Trimming pared 4 bases from V and 0 bases from J, leaving 12 bases between. The V gene's germline CDR1 is LGHNT and CDR2 FRNRAP. CDR3 size: 15 residues. The DNA of the CDR3 is TGTGCTAGTGGTTCATCTCTTGGGGTGAACACTGAAGCTTTCTTT. It specifies CASGSSLGVNTEAFF. The whole variable domain, filled in from reference TRBV12-5 and TRBJ1-1, reads DARVTQTPRHKVTEMGQEVTMRCQPILGHNTVFWYRQTMMQGLELLAYFRNRAPLDDSGMPKDRFSAEMPDATLATLKIQPSEPRDSAVYFCASGSSLGVNTEAFFGQGTRLTVV.

The V gene is TRBV12-3 or TRBV12-4, the J gene TRBJ1-3, with D possibly TRBD1 on 6 matching bases. Between the trimmed V and J ends, which lost 5 bases and 5 bases, there was a span of 16 bases. The CDR3 runs 15 residues. In DNA, the CDR3 is TGTGCCAGCAGTCCGGTGGACAGAGGCCGAAACACCATATATTTT. Translating gives CASSPVDRGRNTIYF.